What follows are 26 T cell receptor beta chains derived from one specimen sequenced in a study of T cell repertoires in cytomegalovirus infection. TCRdb called the reads again in MiXCR, with one record for every CDR3 protein. Of approximately 180,000 distinct CDR3 sequences in the sample, 8.5% to 10% are singletons; the top ten hold roughly 5.1%. Material for sequencing was PBMCs. The source is a human donor in good health (CMV status not recorded). Some clones in this sample may be carry-over from other donors' samples.

This clonotype showed up many times. V gene TRBV28 combines with J gene TRBJ1-5; perhaps TRBD1 as D (5 bases). Looked up from germline, CDR1 is MDHEN and CDR2 is SYDVKM. This CDR3 region has 14 residues. V was pared by 5 bases and J by 5 bases, with 13 bases between. This CDR3 reads CASSLRGSHQPQHF. Here the CDR3 DNA reads TGTGCCAGCAGTCTCCGGGGGTCACATCAGCCCCAGCATTTT.

This clonotype has at least ten counts. This sequence joins TRBV20-1 and TRBJ1-2; a possible D gene is TRBD1 (5 bases). V was pared by 0 bases and J by 5 bases, with 7 bases between. Germline V gene lookup returns CDR1 DFQATT and CDR2 SNEGSKA (reference sequence). CDR3 size: 12 residues. The CDR3 is CSAREEGYGYTF. For the CDR3, the DNA is TGCAGTGCTAGAGAAGAGGGGTATGGCTACACCTTC.

This clonotype was counted only a few times. This sequence joins TRBV11-1 and TRBJ1-1, with TRBD1 matching over 8 bases. Looked up from germline, CDR1 is SGHAT and CDR2 is FQDESV (reference sequence). Losses at the gene ends were 5 bases for V and 5 bases for J; bases not matched to a gene: 10. The CDR3 covers 15 residues. CDR3 loop: CASSQGAGAGTEAFF. The CDR3 DNA follows: TGTGCCAGCAGCCAGGGGGCAGGGGCTGGGACTGAAGCTTTCTTT.

This clonotype was observed many times. The J gene is TRBJ1-5, the V gene TRBV7-2; D remains unclear. The CDR3 covers 12 residues. Between the trimmed V and J ends, which lost 5 bases and 8 bases, there was a span of 10 bases. Germline assignment: CDR1 SGHTA and CDR2 FQGNSA. The CDR3 spells CASSAAFEPQHF. DNA for the CDR3: TGTGCCAGCAGCGCAGCCTTCGAGCCCCAGCATTTT. The whole variable domain, remainder taken from reference TRBV7-2 and TRBJ1-5, is GAGVSQSPSNKVTEKGKDVELRCDPISGHTALYWYRQSLGQGLEFLIYFQGNSAPDKSGLPSDRFSAERTGGSVSTLTIQRTQQEDSAVYLCASSAAFEPQHFGDGTRLSIL.

This clonotype was seen ten or more times. The V gene is TRBV28, the J gene TRBJ2-1, with TRBD2 matching over 11 bases. The trim removed 4 bases at V and 5 bases at J, leaving 4 bases unmatched. This CDR3 is built from 15 residues. Germline V gene lookup returns CDR1 MDHEN and CDR2 SYDVKM. The chain's CDR3 is CASSSPSGRNNEQFF. CDR3 in DNA: TGTGCCAGCAGTTCGCCTAGCGGGAGGAACAATGAGCAGTTCTTC.

This clonotype was recorded many times. This sequence joins TRBV7-2 and TRBJ2-1; TRBD1 is a possible D gene (7 bases). Germline CDR1 and CDR2: SGHTA and FQGNSA. This CDR3 contains 16 residues. V was cut by 0 bases and J by 5 bases, with 14 bases left in between. In DNA, the CDR3 is TGTGCCAGCAGCTTAGCATCAGGGGGGACCCACAATGAGCAGTTCTTC. Protein: CASSLASGGTHNEQFF. Variable domain in full (rest from reference TRBV7-2 and TRBJ2-1): GAGVSQSPSNKVTEKGKDVELRCDPISGHTALYWYRQSLGQGLEFLIYFQGNSAPDKSGLPSDRFSAERTGGSVSTLTIQRTQQEDSAVYLCASSLASGGTHNEQFFGPGTRLTVL.

This clonotype occurred many times. The V and J genes are TRBV25-1 and TRBJ1-3, with D unclear. Germline assignment: CDR1 MGHDK and CDR2 SYGVNS. Deletions cut 7 bases from V and 8 bases from J, with 12 bases between. The CDR3 is made up of 12 amino acids. The CDR3 nucleotides are TGTGCCAGCACCCCGTCCGGGGACACCATATATTTT. As protein: CASTPSGDTIYF. Drawing the rest from reference TRBV25-1 and TRBJ1-3, the complete variable domain is EADIYQTPRYLVIGTGKKITLECSQTMGHDKMYWYQQDPGMELHLIHYSYGVNSTEKGDLSSESTVSRIRTEHFPLTLESARPSHTSQYLCASTPSGDTIYFGEGSWLTVV.

V gene TRBV18 combines with J gene TRBJ2-7; D is possibly TRBD1 (5 bases). Germline CDR1 and CDR2: KGHSH and LQKENI. This CDR3 spans 17 amino acids. V gave up 2 bases and J gave up 6 bases, with 23 bases separating them. CDR3 protein: CASSPTPTTVEVAEQYF. DNA of the CDR3: TGTGCCAGCTCACCAACTCCGACGACAGTAGAGGTAGCCGAGCAGTACTTC.

The V call is TRBV6-2 or TRBV6-3, the J call TRBJ1-5; D unresolved. Germline V lookup: CDR1 MNHEY, CDR2 SVGEGT. The CDR3 has 12 amino acids. V was cut by 7 bases and J by 1 base, with 5 bases left in between. The CDR3 protein is CASKSSNQPQHF. DNA for the CDR3: TGTGCCAGCAAGAGCAGCAATCAGCCCCAGCATTTT.

This clonotype was picked up a small number of times. This rearrangement joins TRBV28 to TRBJ2-7; 7 bases line up with TRBD1. V lost 2 bases and J lost 6; bases outside the gene matches: 7. Germline values: CDR1 MDHEN, CDR2 SYDVKM. This CDR3 has 14 amino acids. The CDR3 region is CASSLPGQAREQYF. CDR3 bases: TGTGCCAGCAGTTTACCTGGACAGGCCCGCGAGCAGTACTTC.

In this sample, this clonotype turned up a few times. V usage is TRBV27 and J usage is TRBJ2-5; 10 bases agree with TRBD1. The V segment lost 4 bases and the J segment 4 bases; nucleotides outside the gene matches: 6. CDR3 length equals 15 residues. Germline lookup yields CDR1 MNHEY and CDR2 SMNVEV (reference sequence). CDR3 bases: TGTGCCAGCAGTTGGGGGGACAGGGGCTCAGAGACCCAGTACTTC. Encoded protein: CASSWGDRGSETQYF.

This clonotype was seen many times. The chain links TRBV12-3 or TRBV12-4 to TRBJ2-1, with D possibly matching TRBD2 (7 bases). This CDR3 contains 13 residues. V shed 2 bases and J shed 8 bases, with 10 bases lying between them. The chain's CDR3 is CASSLRGAYEQFF. The CDR3 DNA is TGTGCCAGCAGTTTACGGGGGGCATATGAGCAGTTCTTC.

This chain links TRBV3-1 with TRBJ2-3, with D tentatively TRBD1 (5 bases). The CDR3 covers 17 residues. Per germline, CDR1 LGHDT and CDR2 YNNKEL (reference sequence). V gave up 0 bases and J gave up 2 bases, with 15 bases separating them. CDR3 DNA: TGTGCCAGCAGCCAAGATAGGCAGGGTCATAACACAGATACGCAGTATTTT. As protein: CASSQDRQGHNTDTQYF.

At least ten counts were recorded for this clonotype. The V call is TRBV7-2, the J call TRBJ2-7, with 8 bases aligning to TRBD2. Germline V gene data show CDR1 as SGHTA and CDR2 as FQGNSA. With 5 bases clipped from V and 0 bases from J, the junction kept 3 bases outside the gene matches. The CDR3 is made up of 14 amino acids. DNA of the CDR3: TGTGCCAGCAGCCGCGGGGGGACCTCCTACGAGCAGTACTTC. This gives the protein CASSRGGTSYEQYF.

This clonotype was seen repeatedly, ten times or more. The V gene is TRBV28, the J gene TRBJ2-3; D gene ambiguous. The CDR3 has 14 residues. In germline, CDR1 is MDHEN, CDR2 SYDVKM. The V end was cut by 6 bases, the J end by 5 bases, with 15 bases between. CDR3: CASSPPLSGDTQYF. In nucleotides, the CDR3 is TGTGCCAGCAGCCCTCCCCTGTCGGGAGATACGCAGTATTTT. The full variable domain, completed using reference TRBV28 and TRBJ2-3, is DVKVTQSSRYLVKRTGEKVFLECVQDMDHENMFWYRQDPGLGLRLIYFSYDVKMKEKGDIPEGYSVSREKKERFSLILESASTNQTSMYLCASSPPLSGDTQYFGPGTRLTVL.

This clonotype was found a few times. The chain employs TRBV5-4 and TRBJ2-3; 10 positions match TRBD1. CDR1 and CDR2 from the germline V gene are SGHNT and YYREEE (reference sequence). V was clipped by 3 bases and J by 4 bases; unmatched bases: 8. This CDR3 is built from 16 residues. The chain's CDR3 is CASSSGRQGAADTQYF. In DNA form, the CDR3 reads TGTGCCAGCAGCTCAGGCAGACAGGGGGCCGCAGATACGCAGTATTTT.

By sample share, this clonotype is medium-sized. This chain connects TRBV7-2 to TRBJ1-1; possibly TRBD1 for D (6 bases). The ends were cut back, 3 bases at V and 4 bases at J, with 12 bases in the middle. Germline CDR1 SGHTA, CDR2 FQGNSA. This CDR3 has 14 residues. The CDR3 sequence: CASSFTGFGTEAFF. The CDR3 DNA reads TGTGCCAGCAGCTTCACAGGGTTCGGCACTGAAGCTTTCTTT. Complete variable domain (other parts from reference TRBV7-2 and TRBJ1-1): GAGVSQSPSNKVTEKGKDVELRCDPISGHTALYWYRQSLGQGLEFLIYFQGNSAPDKSGLPSDRFSAERTGGSVSTLTIQRTQQEDSAVYLCASSFTGFGTEAFFGQGTRLTVV.

This clonotype was counted ten times or more. The chain combines TRBV11-2 with TRBJ1-1, with 8 bases that match TRBD1. Trimming removed 2 bases from V and 1 base from J; junction bases left unmatched: 9. The CDR3 extends over 17 amino acids. From germline, CDR1 is SGHAT and CDR2 FQNNGV. The CDR3 sequence is CASSLLGRGRGNTEAFF. The CDR3, as DNA: TGTGCCAGCAGCTTATTAGGCAGGGGGCGTGGGAACACTGAAGCTTTCTTT.

This chain links TRBV30 with TRBJ1-1; D might be TRBD1 (6 bases). The germline gives CDR1 GTSNPN, CDR2 SVGIG (reference sequence). This CDR3 contains 11 residues. Between the trimmed V and J ends, which lost 5 bases and 8 bases, there was a span of 12 bases. The CDR3 spells CAWRQEEEAFF. CDR3 nucleotide sequence: TGTGCCTGGCGACAGGAAGAGGAAGCTTTCTTT.

The chain combines TRBV4-1 with TRBJ2-7; a weak D match, TRBD1 (6 bases). V was clipped by 4 bases and J by 2 bases, with 15 bases between them. CDR1 and CDR2 from the germline V gene are MGHRA and YSYEKL. The CDR3 is made up of 15 amino acids. The DNA for the CDR3 is TGCGCCAGCAGCCCCCGGACAGCGCTCGCCTACGAGCAGTACTTC. Amino acids: CASSPRTALAYEQYF.

There are many counts of this clonotype. The chain has TRBV12-3 or TRBV12-4 and TRBJ1-1, with D maybe TRBD1 (5 bases). The V and J ends lost 9 bases and 3 bases respectively, with 20 bases between them. This CDR3 comprises 15 residues. The CDR3 DNA reads TGTGCCAGGGGGGTCGTGTGGCAGACGTACACTGAAGCTTTCTTT. Translating it yields CARGVVWQTYTEAFF.

The V and J genes are TRBV4-2 and TRBJ2-3, with D uncertain. The CDR3 extends over 16 amino acids. Germline CDR1 LGHNA, CDR2 YNFKEQ. Trimming cost V 0 bases and J 5 bases, with 15 bases left between them. In DNA, the CDR3 is TGTGCCAGCAGCCAAGAGGGCAGCGCCTACTTAGATACGCAGTATTTT. Amino acids: CASSQEGSAYLDTQYF.

This clonotype was counted many times. This rearrangement joins TRBV7-2 to TRBJ2-7, with D tentatively TRBD1 (6 bases). V lost 7 bases, J lost 4 bases, and 20 bases lay in between. The CDR3 is 15 amino acids. CDR1 is SGHTA and CDR2 is FQGNSA in the germline V gene. The CDR3 nucleotides are TGTGCCAGCACTCTGACAGGCCAAAAATCTTACGAGCAGTACTTC. It yields the protein CASTLTGQKSYEQYF.

The sample holds many counts of this clonotype. The CDR3 here is CASSQVGTLRTEAFF. DNA of the CDR3: TGTGCCAGCAGCCAAGTGGGCACGTTGCGAACTGAAGCTTTCTTT. The chain couples TRBV14 to TRBJ1-1; no definite D call. The CDR3 length is 15 residues. Germline assignment: CDR1 SGHDN and CDR2 FVKESK. Trimming shortened V by 1 base and J by 5 bases, and 14 bases separated the two germline ends.

The sample holds many counts of this clonotype. The V call is TRBV9, the J call TRBJ2-2, with a possible D match to TRBD2 (5 bases). CDR3 length: 15 amino acids. V lost 3 bases to trimming and J lost 7 bases, with 16 bases between them. CDR1 and CDR2 (germline): SGDLS, YYNGEE. The CDR3 bases are TGTGCCAGCAGCGCCCATGGACTCGCCGACGGGGAGCTGTTTTTT. It encodes CASSAHGLADGELFF.

This clonotype was counted at least ten times. This chain joins TRBV7-2 and TRBJ2-5, with D perhaps TRBD1 (6 bases). The V end lost 5 bases, the J end lost 5 bases, and 15 bases lay between the germline ends. The V gene's germline CDR1 is SGHTA and CDR2 FQGNSA. The CDR3 is 14 amino acids. The CDR3 nucleotides are TGTGCCAGCAGCACAGGGTCGTCCATTGAGACCCAGTACTTC. Translating it yields CASSTGSSIETQYF.